These T cell receptor beta chains were read from a single sample in a study of blood T cell repertoires in COVID-19. Data came from immunoSEQ multiplex PCR; TCRdb stores just in-frame clones and leaves some out. The sample lists approximately 110,000 clones; 80% to 85% were seen once. Sequencing was carried out using peripheral blood. Receptors originate from a woman older than 75 with acute or convalescent COVID-19. Each CDR3 is given with its conserved first and last residue. A D gene is named only where the DNA matches it firmly. Rows may omit the clone size; those that give it use once, few, many or a size class.

abundance	v_gene	j_gene	d_gene	CDR3nt	CDR3aa
.	TRBV4-1	TRBJ2-1	.	TGCGCCAGCAGCCCCAACCCCGGGAACTCCTACAATGAGCAGTTCTTC	CASSPNPGNSYNEQFF
.	TRBV3-1/TRBV3-2	TRBJ2-7	.	TGTGCCAGCAGCCAGTCTGTGGCGGTCTCCTACGAGCAGTACTTC	CASSQSVAVSYEQYF
.	TRBV28	TRBJ1-5	TRBD1	TGTGCCAGCAGACGCCGGACAGGGAAAGAAAGCAATCAGCCCCAGCATTTT	CASRRRTGKESNQPQHF
.	TRBV5-1	TRBJ2-2	.	TGCGCCAGCAGCCAACAGGGTCCCCCGAACACCGGGGAGCTGTTTTTT	CASSQQGPPNTGELFF
.	TRBV3-1/TRBV3-2	TRBJ2-1	TRBD2	TGTGCCAGCAGTTATACTGGGGGGGGCAATGAGCAGTTCTTC	CASSYTGGGNEQFF
.	TRBV3-1/TRBV3-2	TRBJ1-1	.	TGTGCCAGCAGCTCGGGGATGTTGAATGAAGCTTTCTTT	CASSSGMLNEAFF
.	TRBV6-5	TRBJ1-6	.	TGTGCCAGCAGTTACACGGTGGGAGATTCACCCCTCCACTTT	CASSYTVGDSPLHF
.	TRBV6-5	TRBJ1-2	.	TGTGCCAGCAGTTACGACAATAACTATGGCTACACCTTC	CASSYDNNYGYTF
.	TRBV6-5	TRBJ2-2	.	TGTGCCAGCAGTTACCGAGGCTCAACCGGGGAGCTGTTTTTT	CASSYRGSTGELFF
few	TRBV5-1	TRBJ2-3	TRBD1	TGCGCCAGCAGCTCCCGGACAGGGGGCAACACAGATACGCAGTATTTT	CASSSRTGGNTDTQYF
.	TRBV28	TRBJ1-2	.	TGTGCCAGCAGTTTGCGGGGCGTCGGGGGGCAAGGCTACACCTTC	CASSLRGVGGQGYTF
once	TRBV19	TRBJ1-2	.	TGTGCCAGTACCTTGGACAGTTTCTATGGCTACACCTTC	CASTLDSFYGYTF
.	TRBV15	TRBJ1-1	TRBD1	TGTGCCACCAGCCCGGGACAGTTGAACACTGAAGCTTTCTTT	CATSPGQLNTEAFF
.	TRBV5-5	TRBJ1-5	.	TGTGCCAGCAGCAGTGGTCGGGTGAGCAATCAGCCCCAGCATTTT	CASSSGRVSNQPQHF
.	TRBV4-1	TRBJ2-2	TRBD2	TGCGCCAGCAGATTAGCGGGAGGGCCCCCCGCCGGGGAGCTGTTTTTT	CASRLAGGPPAGELFF
.	TRBV30	TRBJ1-5	.	TGTGCCTGGAGTGTAGACTCCGCGACGCCCCAGCATTTT	CAWSVDSATPQHF
.	TRBV28	TRBJ2-7	TRBD2	TGTGCCTGCCTCGGGACTAGGGCCTACGAGCAGTACTTC	CACLGTRAYEQYF
.	TRBV7-2	TRBJ2-5	TRBD2	TGTGCCAGCAGCTTAGTGCAGAGGGGTAGCGGGGGCCAAGAGACCCAGTACTTC	CASSLVQRGSGGQETQYF
.	TRBV24-1	TRBJ2-7	TRBD1	TGTGCCACAGACAGGGCTCCACGAGAGCAGTACTTC	CATDRAPREQYF
once	TRBV7-2	TRBJ2-7	.	TGTGCCAGCAGCTTAACACAGCAGGTTACCTACGAGCAGTACTTC	CASSLTQQVTYEQYF
.	TRBV7-9	TRBJ1-3	.	TGTGCCAGCAGCCCGGACTTCTTCTCTGGAAACACCATATATTTT	CASSPDFFSGNTIYF
.	TRBV24-1	TRBJ2-1	TRBD2	TGTGCCACCAGTAGCGCGGGAGGGGACAATGAGCAGTTCTTC	CATSSAGGDNEQFF
.	TRBV19	TRBJ1-5	.	TGTGCCAGTAGTATCGCTGGGGGCGTCAATCAGCCCCAGCATTTT	CASSIAGGVNQPQHF
.	TRBV7-9	TRBJ1-5	TRBD1	TGTGCCAGCAGGTCAGGGGGTGGTAGCAATCAGCCCCAGCATTTT	CASRSGGGSNQPQHF
.	TRBV19	TRBJ2-1	TRBD2	TGTGCCAGTAGTATAGCGGCCGGGACTAGCGGGAGGAATGAGCAGTTCTTC	CASSIAAGTSGRNEQFF
.	TRBV3-1/TRBV3-2	TRBJ1-1	TRBD1	TGTGCCAGCAGCCACGGTCGGGACAGGGGGGACACTGAAGCTTTCTTT	CASSHGRDRGDTEAFF
.	TRBV7-2	TRBJ2-1	.	TGTGCCAGCAGCCCCTTCGAGCGGAATGAGCAGTTCTTC	CASSPFERNEQFF
few	TRBV6-5	TRBJ1-2	TRBD1	TGTGCCAGCAGCACAGGGGGCTTTGGCTACACCTTC	CASSTGGFGYTF
.	TRBV28	TRBJ2-3	.	TGTGCCAGCAGTTTCCAAGGAGCTTCTAGCACAGATACGCAGTATTTT	CASSFQGASSTDTQYF
.	TRBV6-5	TRBJ1-5	.	TGTGCCAGCAGTTACTCACATAATAGCAATCAGCCCCAGCATTTT	CASSYSHNSNQPQHF
once	TRBV6-5	TRBJ2-7	.	TGTGCCAGCAGTTACGGACAGCCCTACGAGCAGTACTTC	CASSYGQPYEQYF
.	TRBV29-1	TRBJ2-5	TRBD2	TGCAGCGTTCGGCGGGGGAGGGAGACCCAGTACTTC	CSVRRGRETQYF
.	TRBV2	TRBJ1-1	.	TGTGCCAGCAGCAAGCAACCGAACACTGAAGCTTTCTTT	CASSKQPNTEAFF
.	TRBV7-8	TRBJ2-5	.	TGTGCCAGCAGCTTAGAAGTCAGGAGGGAGACCCAGTACTTC	CASSLEVRRETQYF
.	TRBV7-9	TRBJ2-7	TRBD2	TGTGCCAGCAGCTTCTCCGGGACTAGCAGCCACGAGCAGTACTTC	CASSFSGTSSHEQYF
.	TRBV4-2	TRBJ2-3	.	TGTGCCAGCAGCCAAGTTCTAGCGCGGAATACGCAGTATTTT	CASSQVLARNTQYF
.	TRBV12-3/TRBV12-4	TRBJ1-5	.	TGTGCCAGCAGTCAGGGGTACGGTCAGCCCCAGCATTTT	CASSQGYGQPQHF
.	TRBV28	TRBJ1-1	TRBD1	TGTGCCAGCAGTCCTAACAGGGGGCTTGAACAAACTGAAGCTTTCTTT	CASSPNRGLEQTEAFF
.	TRBV10-3	TRBJ2-3	TRBD1	TGTGCCATCAGTGAGGGACAGGGAGATACGCAGTATTTT	CAISEGQGDTQYF
.	TRBV5-1	TRBJ2-1	TRBD2	TGCGCCAGCAGGGTAACTAGCGGGACCCTAGGTGAGCAGTTCTTC	CASRVTSGTLGEQFF
.	TRBV29-1	TRBJ1-3	.	TGCAGCGTTGCCACTCCGGAGTCTGGAAACACCATATATTTT	CSVATPESGNTIYF
.	TRBV4-3	TRBJ1-2	.	TGCGCCAGCAGCCAAGATAGGAGGGGAGGGTATGGCTACACCTTC	CASSQDRRGGYGYTF
.	TRBV3-1/TRBV3-2	TRBJ2-5	.	TGTGCCAGCAGCCAAGGGGTGCGGGACTACCAAGAGACCCAGTACTTC	CASSQGVRDYQETQYF
.	TRBV2	TRBJ2-7	.	TGTGCCAGCAGTGAAGGGAGAGCCACTATGGCTCTCGAGCAGTACTTC	CASSEGRATMALEQYF
.	TRBV10-2	TRBJ1-5	.	TGCGCCAGCAGTGAGGGGCACGTCAATCAGCCCCAGCATTTT	CASSEGHVNQPQHF
once	TRBV28	TRBJ1-6	.	TGTGCCAGCAAAATATCGGGGTCCTATAATTCACCCCTCCACTTT	CASKISGSYNSPLHF
.	TRBV7-9	TRBJ2-3	TRBD2	TGTGCCAGCAGCTTACGCGGGACTAGCGGGAGAGAAAGGACAGATACGCAGTATTTT	CASSLRGTSGRERTDTQYF
.	TRBV30	TRBJ1-2	.	TGTGCCTGGGGTTCCCCCGGGCGGAGGGGCTCTGGCTACACCTTC	CAWGSPGRRGSGYTF
.	TRBV18	TRBJ2-3	TRBD1	TGTGCCAGCTCACTACGACAGGGTGGAACAGATACGCAGTATTTT	CASSLRQGGTDTQYF
once	TRBV19	TRBJ1-5	TRBD1	TGTGCCAGTAGCAGGGACAGAGGGCAGCCCCAGCATTTT	CASSRDRGQPQHF
.	TRBV5-6	TRBJ2-5	TRBD1	TGTGCCAGCAGCTTGGGAAGGGGGCGCATGCCGGGGACCCAGTACTTC	CASSLGRGRMPGTQYF
.	TRBV19	TRBJ2-4	.	TGTGCCAGTAGTATCGCCAGTGATAACAAAAACATTCAGTACTTC	CASSIASDNKNIQYF
.	TRBV19	TRBJ2-1	.	TGTGCCAGTAGTATAGGGCCCCTAGAGCACAATGAGCAGTTCTTC	CASSIGPLEHNEQFF
.	TRBV20-1	TRBJ2-1	.	TGCAGTGCTAGGAGGAACAATGAGCAGTTCTTC	CSARRNNEQFF
few	TRBV29-1	TRBJ1-2	.	TGCAGCGTTGAGGAGGGTTTGGGCTACACCTTC	CSVEEGLGYTF
.	TRBV2	TRBJ2-1	TRBD2	TGTGCCAGCAAATCGGCGCTAGCGGGAACGTATGAGCAGTTCTTC	CASKSALAGTYEQFF
.	TRBV10-3	TRBJ2-1	.	TGTGCCATCCTAGGGCAGGGGAATGAGCAGTTCTTC	CAILGQGNEQFF
once	TRBV4-3	TRBJ1-5	.	TGCGCCAGCAGCCAAGATTCCCGGGGGAATGGTCAGCCCCAGCATTTT	CASSQDSRGNGQPQHF
.	TRBV7-2	TRBJ1-5	TRBD1	TGTGCCAGCAGCGGGACAGGATTTAGCAATCAGCCCCAGCATTTT	CASSGTGFSNQPQHF